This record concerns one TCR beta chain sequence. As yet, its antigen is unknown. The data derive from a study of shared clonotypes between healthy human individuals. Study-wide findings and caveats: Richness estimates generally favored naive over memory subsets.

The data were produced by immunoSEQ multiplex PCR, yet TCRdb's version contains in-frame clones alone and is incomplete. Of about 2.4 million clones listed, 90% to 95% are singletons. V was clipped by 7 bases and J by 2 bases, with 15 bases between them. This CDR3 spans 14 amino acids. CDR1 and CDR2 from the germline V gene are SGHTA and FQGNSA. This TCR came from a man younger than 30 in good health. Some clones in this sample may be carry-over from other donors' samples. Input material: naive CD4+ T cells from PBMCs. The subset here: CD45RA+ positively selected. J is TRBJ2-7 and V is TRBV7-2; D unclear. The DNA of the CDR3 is TGTGCCAGCATGTTTCAGCCATCCACCTACGAGCAGTACTTC. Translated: CASMFQPSTYEQYF.